The 7 T cell receptor beta chains in this list originate from one sample, sequenced in a study of T cells after posttransplantation cyclophosphamide. Measured with immunoSEQ multiplex PCR; TCRdb has only the in-frame clones, and not every one. The sample has some 11,000 clones, none seen only once. Cyclophosphamide on days +3 and +4 followed busulfan-fludarabine conditioning and a marrow graft. Material: PBMCs, obtained after allogeneic stem cell transplant with posttransplant cyclophosphamide. The receptors were sampled from a female patient in her 40s who received an allogeneic stem cell transplant from a related donor, was CMV-positive, and had acute GVHD only. The graft donor may have given rise to some T cells.

Ten or more counts support this clone. This chain uses TRBV6-1 with TRBJ1-2; 9 bases align to TRBD1. The CDR3 consists of 17 residues. Germline V gives CDR1 MNHNS, CDR2 SASEGT. Losses at the gene ends were 2 bases for V and 5 bases for J; bases not matched to a gene: 12. In DNA form, the CDR3 reads TGTGCCAGCAGTGAAAGGCCCACAGGGGGCGGAGGATATGGCTACACCTTC. It codes for CASSERPTGGGGYGYTF.

At least ten counts were recorded for this clone. The rearrangement joins TRBV6-1 to TRBJ2-5; D is possibly TRBD2 (5 bases). The CDR3 runs to 14 residues. Germline lookup yields CDR1 MNHNS and CDR2 SASEGT. V lost 1 base and J 5 bases, leaving 11 bases between the germline ends. CDR3: CASSEGSGVETQYF. The CDR3 DNA reads as TGTGCCAGCAGTGAAGGGTCCGGGGTTGAGACCCAGTACTTC.

J is TRBJ2-1 and V is TRBV30; maybe TRBD1 (6 bases). V gave up 1 base and J gave up 8 bases, with 18 bases separating them. The CDR3 consists of 15 residues. Germline CDR1 reads GTSNPN; CDR2 reads SVGIG (reference sequence). CDR3 nucleotide sequence: TGTGCCTGGAGTGAGGGCAGGGGTGCTGGGGATGAGCAGTTCTTC. Protein: CAWSEGRGAGDEQFF.

The table lists this clone with many counts. The chain joins TRBV18 to TRBJ1-5; no firm D call. CDR3 length equals 14 residues. V lost 3 bases, J lost 3 bases, and 9 bases lay in between. The germline CDR1 and CDR2 sequences are KGHSH and LQKENI. The CDR3 nucleotides are TGTGCCAGCTCACCTGAGTCTCACAATCAGCCCCAGCATTTT. It codes for CASSPESHNQPQHF.

V gene TRBV12-5 combines with J gene TRBJ2-2; weak D call: TRBD1 (6 bases). This CDR3 region has 15 residues. The ends were cut back, 0 bases at V and 5 bases at J, with 10 bases in the middle. Germline CDR1 is LGHNT and CDR2 is FRNRAP. This CDR3 is CASGLVQGDTGELFF. DNA of the CDR3: TGTGCTAGTGGTTTGGTACAGGGAGATACCGGGGAGCTGTTTTTT.

This clone was counted many times. V and J are TRBV11-3 and TRBJ2-3; unclear D gene. The CDR3 spans 14 residues. Trimming pared 5 bases from V and 4 bases from J, leaving 13 bases between. In germline, CDR1 is SGHNT, CDR2 YENEEA. The CDR3 sequence is CASSRQGSADTQYF. CDR3 DNA: TGTGCCAGCAGCCGACAAGGTAGTGCAGATACGCAGTATTTT.

This clone was seen ten or more times. The chain links TRBV10-3 to TRBJ1-4; D uncertain. Between the trimmed V and J ends, which lost 4 bases and 0 bases, there was a span of 12 bases. The CDR3 is 16 amino acids. Germline V lookup: CDR1 ENHRY, CDR2 SYGVKD. The CDR3 sequence: CAISALDGATNEKLFF. DNA for the CDR3: TGTGCCATCAGTGCCCTAGACGGTGCAACTAATGAAAAACTGTTTTTT.